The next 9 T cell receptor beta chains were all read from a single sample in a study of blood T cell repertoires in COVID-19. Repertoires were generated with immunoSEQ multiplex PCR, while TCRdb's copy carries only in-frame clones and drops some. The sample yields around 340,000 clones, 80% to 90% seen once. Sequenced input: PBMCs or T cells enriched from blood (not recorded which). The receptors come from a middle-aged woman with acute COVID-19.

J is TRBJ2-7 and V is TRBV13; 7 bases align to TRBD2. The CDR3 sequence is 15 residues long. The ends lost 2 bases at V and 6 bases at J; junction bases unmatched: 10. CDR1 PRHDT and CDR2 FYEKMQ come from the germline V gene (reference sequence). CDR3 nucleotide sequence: TGTGCCAGCAGCTTATCTCCTAGCGGAGGGGTCGAGCAGTACTTC. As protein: CASSLSPSGGVEQYF.

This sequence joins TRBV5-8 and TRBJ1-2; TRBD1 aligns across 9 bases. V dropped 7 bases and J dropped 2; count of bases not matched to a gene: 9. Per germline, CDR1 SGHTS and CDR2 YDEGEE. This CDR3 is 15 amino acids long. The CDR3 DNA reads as TGTGCCAGCCTAAGGGGGACAGGGAAAAACTATGGCTACACCTTC. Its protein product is CASLRGTGKNYGYTF.

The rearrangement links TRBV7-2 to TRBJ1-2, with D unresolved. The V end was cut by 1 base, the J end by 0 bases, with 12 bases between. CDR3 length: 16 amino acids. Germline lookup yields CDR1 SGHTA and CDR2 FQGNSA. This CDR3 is CASSLEPRSSNYGYTF. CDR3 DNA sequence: TGTGCCAGCAGCTTAGAGCCCCGGAGCTCTAACTATGGCTACACCTTC.

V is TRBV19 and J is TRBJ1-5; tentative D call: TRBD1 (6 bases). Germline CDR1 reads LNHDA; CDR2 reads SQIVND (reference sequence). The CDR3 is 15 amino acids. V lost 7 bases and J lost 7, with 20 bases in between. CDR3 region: CASTNGGGVNQPQHF. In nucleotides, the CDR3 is TGTGCCAGTACCAATGGCGGGGGCGTTAACCAGCCCCAGCATTTT. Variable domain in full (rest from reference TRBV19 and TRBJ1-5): DGGITQSPKYLFRKEGQNVTLSCEQNLNHDAMYWYRQDPGQGLRLIYYSQIVNDFQKGDIAEGYSVSREKKESFPLTVTSAQKNPTAFYLCASTNGGGVNQPQHFGDGTRLSIL.

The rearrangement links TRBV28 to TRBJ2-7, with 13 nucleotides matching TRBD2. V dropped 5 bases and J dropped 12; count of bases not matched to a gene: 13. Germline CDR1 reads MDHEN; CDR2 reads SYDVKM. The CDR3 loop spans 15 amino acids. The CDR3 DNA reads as TGTGCCAGCAGTAAACTGGAAGGACTAGCGGGAGTGGTGTACTTC. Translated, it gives CASSKLEGLAGVVYF.

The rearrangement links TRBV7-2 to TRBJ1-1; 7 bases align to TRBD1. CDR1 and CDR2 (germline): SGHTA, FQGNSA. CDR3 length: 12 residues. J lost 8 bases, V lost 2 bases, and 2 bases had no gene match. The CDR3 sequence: CASSLRDREAFF. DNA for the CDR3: TGTGCCAGCAGCTTACGGGACAGAGAAGCTTTCTTT.

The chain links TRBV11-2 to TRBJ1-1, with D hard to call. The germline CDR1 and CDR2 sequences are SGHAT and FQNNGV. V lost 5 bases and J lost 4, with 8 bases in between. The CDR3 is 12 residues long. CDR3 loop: CASSRDGTEAFF. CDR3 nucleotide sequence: TGTGCCAGCAGCCGGGATGGCACTGAAGCTTTCTTT.

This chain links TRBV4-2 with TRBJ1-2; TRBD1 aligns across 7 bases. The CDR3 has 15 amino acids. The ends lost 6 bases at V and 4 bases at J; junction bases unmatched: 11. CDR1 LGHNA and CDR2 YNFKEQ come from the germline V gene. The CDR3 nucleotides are TGTGCCAGCAGTCGGACAGGCGACCTCCTCTATGGCTACACCTTC. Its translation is CASSRTGDLLYGYTF.

In DNA, the CDR3 is TGCAGCGTTGAAGTGGGGCCAGATACGCAGTATTTT. Its translation: CSVEVGPDTQYF. This chain uses TRBV29-1 with TRBJ2-3, with D possibly TRBD1 on 5 matching bases. Between the trimmed V and J ends, which lost 1 base and 4 bases, there was a span of 6 bases. The CDR3 runs 12 residues. The germline CDR1 and CDR2 sequences are SQVTM and ANQGSEA.